The 21 T cell receptor beta chains in this list originate from one sample, sequenced in a study of beta chain features in type 1 diabetes. Expressed TCRB transcripts got sequenced, as all isolated RNA was reverse transcribed. Sequencing was performed with immunoSEQ multiplex PCR; in TCRdb, only in-frame clones are kept and a portion is missing. The data hold more than 85,000 clones, with around 40% observed a single time. Sequences were obtained from stem cell memory CD4+ T cells from blood. The origin of the receptors is a woman aged 18-35 years in good health.

The chain carries TRBV28 and TRBJ2-1, with TRBD1 matching over 8 bases. After removal of 6 bases from V and 5 bases from J, the junction contained 6 bases not matched to a gene. The length of the CDR3 is 14 residues. Germline V gene lookup returns CDR1 MDHEN and CDR2 SYDVKM. Here the CDR3 reads CASRPDREDNEQFF. DNA for the CDR3: TGTGCCAGCAGACCGGACAGGGAGGACAATGAGCAGTTCTTC.

This clone was seen a handful of times. J is TRBJ2-1 and V is TRBV7-2, with TRBD2 identical over 8 bases. This CDR3 comprises 14 residues. Germline V gene data show CDR1 as SGHTA and CDR2 as FQGNSA. The J segment lost 7 bases and the V segment lost 2 bases, leaving 4 bases of the junction unmatched. The CDR3, as DNA: TGTGCCAGCAGCTTAAGGGCTAGCGGGAATGAGCAGTTCTTC. This translates into CASSLRASGNEQFF. Full variable domain (missing parts from reference TRBV7-2 and TRBJ2-1): GAGVSQSPSNKVTEKGKDVELRCDPISGHTALYWYRQSLGQGLEFLIYFQGNSAPDKSGLPSDRFSAERTGGSVSTLTIQRTQQEDSAVYLCASSLRASGNEQFFGPGTRLTVL.

V is TRBV7-3 and J is TRBJ1-2, with unresolved D. CDR3 length: 15 amino acids. Per germline, CDR1 SGHTA and CDR2 FQGTGA. V lost 1 base to trimming and J lost 2 bases, with 11 bases between them. The CDR3 sequence is CASSLRAGGNYGYTF. For the CDR3, the DNA is TGTGCCAGCAGCTTAAGGGCCGGTGGGAACTATGGCTACACCTTC.

In this sample, this clone turned up a few times. The V gene is TRBV5-1, the J gene TRBJ2-7, with 7 bases lining up with TRBD2. The CDR3 consists of 13 residues. Germline V gives CDR1 SGHRS, CDR2 YFSETQ. J lost 3 bases, V lost 7 bases, and 7 bases had no gene match. CDR3 region: CASGEWGGYEQYF. CDR3 sequence (DNA): TGCGCCAGCGGAGAGTGGGGGGGCTACGAGCAGTACTTC.

J is TRBJ2-3 and V is TRBV18, with TRBD2 as a possible D gene (6 bases). With 6 bases removed from V and 3 bases from J, the gap between germline ends came to 22 bases. Germline values: CDR1 KGHSH, CDR2 LQKENI. The CDR3 loop spans 17 amino acids. CDR3: CASSLRLTTGATDTQYF. In DNA form, the CDR3 reads TGTGCCAGCTCTCTCCGCCTTACTACGGGAGCAACAGATACGCAGTATTTT.

The rearrangement joins TRBV5-1 to TRBJ2-7; 9 nucleotides line up with TRBD2. There are 13 residues in the CDR3. J was trimmed by 4 bases and V by 7 bases; bases with no gene match: 6. Germline-derived CDR1 and CDR2 are SGHRS and YFSETQ. CDR3 bases: TGCGCCAGCCATAGCGGGAGTTGGTACGAGCAGTACTTC. It yields the protein CASHSGSWYEQYF.

This chain connects TRBV19 to TRBJ2-7, with 10 bases identical to TRBD1. V trimming: 4 bases; J trimming: 5 bases; junction bases outside the gene matches: 5. Germline values: CDR1 LNHDA, CDR2 SQIVND (reference sequence). The CDR3 covers 14 residues. The CDR3 reads CASSTRDRGHEQYF. The DNA for the CDR3 is TGTGCCAGTAGTACCCGGGACAGGGGCCACGAGCAGTACTTC.

This chain connects TRBV7-9 to TRBJ1-2; perhaps TRBD1 as D (5 bases). CDR3 length: 13 amino acids. V lost 4 bases and J lost 5, with 11 bases in between. Germline V gene data show CDR1 as SEHNR and CDR2 as FQNEAQ (reference sequence). Here the CDR3 reads CASSYAGQYGYTF. The CDR3, as DNA: TGTGCCAGCAGCTACGCGGGGCAGTATGGCTACACCTTC. Full variable domain (outside the CDR3, taken from reference TRBV7-9 and TRBJ1-2): DTGVSQNPRHKITKRGQNVTFRCDPISEHNRLYWYRQTLGQGPEFLTYFQNEAQLEKSRLLSDRFSAERPKGSFSTLEIQRTEQGDSAMYLCASSYAGQYGYTFGSGTRLTVV.

In its sample, this clone was seen a few times. The CDR3, as DNA: TGTGCCAGTAGTATCGATAGCAGATGGAATGGCTACACCTTC. Its translation is CASSIDSRWNGYTF. The chain is built from TRBV19 and TRBJ1-2; D is unresolved. The CDR3 contains 14 residues. Germline values: CDR1 LNHDA, CDR2 SQIVND (reference sequence). V shed 3 bases and J shed 6 bases, with 14 bases lying between them.

J is TRBJ2-7 and V is TRBV28, with TRBD1 as a possible D gene (7 bases). Germline V gene data show CDR1 as MDHEN and CDR2 as SYDVKM. The CDR3 extends over 14 amino acids. Trimming removed 6 bases at V and 4 bases at J, with 16 bases between. In nucleotides, the CDR3 is TGTGCCAGCAGCCTTCCAGGGGGGAATTACGAGCAGTACTTC. As protein: CASSLPGGNYEQYF.

The chain's CDR3 is CASSLQLAETQYF. The DNA for the CDR3 is TGCGCCAGCAGCTTGCAACTAGCAGAGACCCAGTACTTC. The chain combines TRBV5-1 with TRBJ2-5; possible D gene TRBD2, 6 bases. The germline V gene has CDR1 SGHRS and CDR2 YFSETQ. Trimming shortened V by 1 base and J by 4 bases, and 8 bases separated the two germline ends. The CDR3 runs to 13 residues. Full variable domain (remainder filled in from reference TRBV5-1 and TRBJ2-5): KAGVTQTPRYLIKTRGQQVTLSCSPISGHRSVSWYQQTPGQGLQFLFEYFSETQRNKGNFPGRFSGRQFSNSRSEMNVSTLELGDSALYLCASSLQLAETQYFGPGTRLLVL.

This clone occurred a few times. CDR3 bases: TGTGCCAGCAGTTTACTTCGGACATACCCTAGCACAGATACGCAGTATTTT. Translating it yields CASSLLRTYPSTDTQYF. V usage is TRBV28 and J usage is TRBJ2-3; the D gene is possibly TRBD1 (5 bases). The CDR3 contains 17 residues. CDR1 is MDHEN, CDR2 SYDVKM, per germline. V shed 2 bases and J shed 0 bases, with 15 bases lying between them.

The chain links TRBV29-1 to TRBJ2-7; TRBD1 matches at 8 bases. Unmatched junction bases numbered 19, after V lost 0 bases and J lost 3 bases. This CDR3 has 19 amino acids. Germline values: CDR1 SQVTM, CDR2 ANQGSEA. CDR3 loop: CSVEDGPGGFHLCSYEQYF. The CDR3 DNA reads as TGCAGCGTTGAAGATGGCCCAGGGGGCTTTCATCTTTGTAGCTACGAGCAGTACTTC.

The chain links TRBV19 to TRBJ1-5; unclear D gene. In germline, CDR1 is LNHDA, CDR2 SQIVND (reference sequence). The CDR3 runs to 12 residues. Trimming pared 5 bases from V and 3 bases from J, leaving 5 bases between. The CDR3 region has the DNA TGTGCCAGTAGTCGACACAATCAGCCCCAGCATTTT. Its translation: CASSRHNQPQHF.

The chain is built from TRBV6-6 and TRBJ2-7; D not certain. CDR1 and CDR2 from the germline V gene are MNHNY and SVGAGI (reference sequence). The CDR3 totals 13 residues. Between the trimmed V and J ends, which lost 2 bases and 1 base, there was a span of 6 bases. CDR3 in DNA: TGTGCCAGCAGTTACCCGCGATCCTACGAGCAGTACTTC. As protein: CASSYPRSYEQYF.

This clone was seen only a few times. The chain couples TRBV6-1 to TRBJ2-7; no definite D call. V was trimmed by 4 bases and J by 2 bases, leaving 12 bases between them. The length of the CDR3 is 14 residues. Germline V gene data show CDR1 as MNHNS and CDR2 as SASEGT. CDR3 DNA: TGTGCCAGCAGTGTTCGGGTCTCAACCTACGAGCAGTACTTC. It encodes CASSVRVSTYEQYF.

This clone has more than one count but fewer than ten. V usage is TRBV29-1 and J usage is TRBJ2-5; 7 nucleotides agree with TRBD1. The CDR3 is 12 residues long. Trimming removed 6 bases from V and 5 bases from J; junction bases left unmatched: 6. Germline lookup yields CDR1 SQVTM and CDR2 ANQGSEA. The CDR3 protein is CSVALGQETQYF. The CDR3 nucleotides read TGCAGCGTGGCCCTGGGACAGGAGACCCAGTACTTC.

This clone was counted only a few times. The chain joins TRBV5-1 to TRBJ2-3; 8 bases are shared with TRBD2. The CDR3 extends over 12 amino acids. The germline CDR1 and CDR2 sequences are SGHRS and YFSETQ. Trimming cost V 3 bases and J 9 bases; bases outside gene matches: 3. CDR3 loop: CASSWGLETQYF. In DNA, the CDR3 is TGCGCCAGCAGCTGGGGACTAGAAACGCAGTATTTT. Drawing the rest from reference TRBV5-1 and TRBJ2-3, the complete variable domain is KAGVTQTPRYLIKTRGQQVTLSCSPISGHRSVSWYQQTPGQGLQFLFEYFSETQRNKGNFPGRFSGRQFSNSRSEMNVSTLELGDSALYLCASSWGLETQYFGPGTRLTVL.

The chain couples TRBV18 to TRBJ2-3; D may be TRBD2 (6 bases). Germline CDR1 reads KGHSH; CDR2 reads LQKENI. The V and J ends lost 2 bases and 5 bases respectively, with 11 bases between them. The CDR3 consists of 14 residues. CDR3 residues: CASSPGGARDTQYF. Written as DNA, the CDR3 is TGTGCCAGCTCACCAGGAGGGGCGAGAGATACGCAGTATTTT.

This clone was recorded once. The gene calls are TRBV6-5 and TRBJ2-1, with a possible D match to TRBD2 (5 bases). V was pared by 6 bases and J by 10 bases, with 19 bases between. The CDR3 length is 14 residues. Germline V gene sequence: CDR1 MNHEY, CDR2 SVGAGI. The CDR3 nucleotides read TGTGCCAGCAGCGGGATCCCTGGGGTTTTCGAGCAGTTCTTC. This codes for CASSGIPGVFEQFF.

This clone came up a few times. V gene TRBV15 combines with J gene TRBJ1-5; D perhaps matches TRBD1 (6 bases). CDR1 is LNHNV, CDR2 YYDKDF, per germline (reference sequence). Trimming left V 0 bases short and J 6 bases short, with 15 bases between. The CDR3 is made up of 16 amino acids. The DNA of the CDR3 is TGTGCCACCAGCAGAGACCCCAGGGGAGTGGGTCAGCCCCAGCATTTT. It is translated as CATSRDPRGVGQPQHF. Filled out from reference TRBV15 and TRBJ1-5, the complete variable domain reads DAMVIQNPRYQVTQFGKPVTLSCSQTLNHNVMYWYQQKSSQAPKLLFHYYDKDFNNEADTPDNFQSRRPNTSFCFLDIRSPGLGDTAMYLCATSRDPRGVGQPQHFGDGTRLSIL.